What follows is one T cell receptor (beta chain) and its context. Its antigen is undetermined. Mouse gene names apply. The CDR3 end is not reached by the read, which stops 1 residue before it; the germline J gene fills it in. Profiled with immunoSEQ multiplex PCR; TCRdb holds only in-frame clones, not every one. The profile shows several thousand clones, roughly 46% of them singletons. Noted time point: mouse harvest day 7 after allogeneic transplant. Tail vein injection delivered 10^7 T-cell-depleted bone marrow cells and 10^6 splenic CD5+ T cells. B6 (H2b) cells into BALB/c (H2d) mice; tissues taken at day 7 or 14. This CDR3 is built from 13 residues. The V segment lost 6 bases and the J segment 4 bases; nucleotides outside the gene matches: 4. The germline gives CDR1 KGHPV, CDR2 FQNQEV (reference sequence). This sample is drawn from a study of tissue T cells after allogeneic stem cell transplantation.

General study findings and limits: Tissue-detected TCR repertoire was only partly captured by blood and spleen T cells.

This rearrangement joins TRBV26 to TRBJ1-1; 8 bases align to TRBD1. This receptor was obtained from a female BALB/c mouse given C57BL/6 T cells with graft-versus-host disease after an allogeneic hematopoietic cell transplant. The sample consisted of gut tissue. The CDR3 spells CASRRTGTTEVFF. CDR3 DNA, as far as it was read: TGTGCCAGCAGGAGGACAGGGACCACAGAAGTCTTC.